This TCR beta chain is from a study of T cells in women clearing cervical HPV infection. The overall study: Case blood drawn at lesion detection; control blood after infection cleared.

Comments on this clone: The CDR3 goes on 3 residues after the read ends, and that part is filled in from the germline J gene.

TCRdb keeps only in-frame clones here, not all; method: immunoSEQ multiplex PCR. The sample totals around 35,000 clones. There are 15 residues in the CDR3. Germline V CDR1 and CDR2: SGHDT, YYEEEE. The sample consisted of blood buffy coat. The chain uses TRBV5-6 and TRBJ2-4, with D possibly TRBD1 on 6 matching bases. The clonotype originates from a woman aged 18 to 75 with a cervical HPV16 infection that either progressed to CIN3+ or cleared (not recorded which). CDR3 in amino acids: CASSLGDISLYGQYF. Partial CDR3 DNA: TGTGCCAGCAGCTTGGGGGACATTAGCCTCTATGGT. Using reference TRBV5-6 and TRBJ2-4 for the parts outside the CDR3, the full variable domain is DAGVTQSPTHLIKTRGQQVTLRCSPKSGHDTVSWYQQALGQGPQFIFQYYEEEERQRGNFPDRFSGHQFPNYSSELNVNALLLGDSALYLCASSLGDISLYGQYFGAGTRLSVL.